Included here is one TCR beta chain sequence, with context. This entry comes from a study of blood T cell repertoires in COVID-19. Across the study: Whether acute or convalescent, the COVID-19 samples came from the United States, Italy and Spain.

The V end lost 5 bases, the J end lost 4 bases, and 9 bases lay between the germline ends. The CDR3 has 12 amino acids. Germline CDR1 and CDR2: SEHNR and FQNEAQ (reference sequence). As processed by the authors: Amplifying reference gene primers gave estimates of nucleated cell counts. Assay used: immunoSEQ multiplex PCR; TCRdb lists only in-frame clones, some missing. V and J calls and clone size are as listed in that table; D and trimming were resolved from the DNA. The sample gives a few hundred thousand clones, 84% of which show up once; 13% is in the top ten. The clonotype was recovered from a human donor in a cohort sampled during active COVID-19. Sequenced sample: peripheral blood. The chain couples TRBV7-9 to TRBJ2-7, with D unclear. CDR3 region: CASSPNSYEQYF. CDR3 DNA sequence: TGTGCCAGCAGCCCAAACAGTTACGAGCAGTACTTC. Full variable domain (remainder filled in from reference TRBV7-9 and TRBJ2-7): DTGVSQNPRHKITKRGQNVTFRCDPISEHNRLYWYRQTLGQGPEFLTYFQNEAQLEKSRLLSDRFSAERPKGSFSTLEIQRTEQGDSAMYLCASSPNSYEQYFGPGTRLTVT.